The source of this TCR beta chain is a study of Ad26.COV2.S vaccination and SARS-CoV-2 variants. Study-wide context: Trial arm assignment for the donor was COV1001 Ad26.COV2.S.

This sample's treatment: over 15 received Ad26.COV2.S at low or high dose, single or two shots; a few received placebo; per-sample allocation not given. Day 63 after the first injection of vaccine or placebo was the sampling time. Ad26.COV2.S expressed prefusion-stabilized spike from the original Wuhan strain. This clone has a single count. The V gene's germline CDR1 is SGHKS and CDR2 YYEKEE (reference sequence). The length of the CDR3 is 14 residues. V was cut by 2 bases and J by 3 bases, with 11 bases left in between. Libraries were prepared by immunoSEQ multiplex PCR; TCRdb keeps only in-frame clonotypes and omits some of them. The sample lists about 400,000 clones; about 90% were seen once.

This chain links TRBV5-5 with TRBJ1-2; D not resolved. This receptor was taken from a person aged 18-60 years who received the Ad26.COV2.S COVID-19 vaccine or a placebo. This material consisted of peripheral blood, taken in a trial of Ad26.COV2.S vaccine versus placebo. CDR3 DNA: TGTGCCAGCAGCTTATTCCCCCGGGACTATGGCTACACCTTC. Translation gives CASSLFPRDYGYTF.